This TCR beta chain is from a study of STAT3 mutations in large granular lymphocyte leukemia. Notes on the study in general: No sample exists from the first appearance of each clone. At least one immunodominant TCR beta clonotype appeared in every T-cell large granular lymphocyte leukemia patient. Persisting codominant clonotypes may have hidden a small pathogenic clone. Suggested: STAT3 mutation was not the ancestral event for these clonal expansions.

Each sample's TCRbeta library yielded on average about 40,773 productive templates. Profiling relied on immunoSEQ multiplex PCR, and the TCRdb table lists in-frame clones only, not all of them. This table holds about 42,000 clones, 81% found once. CDR3 length: 14 residues. Trimming removed 6 bases from V and 0 bases from J, with 11 bases in between. Looked up from germline, CDR1 is MGHDK and CDR2 is SYGVNS. Turning to this clone: Its antigen is unidentified.

This chain connects TRBV25-1 to TRBJ1-2, with no clear D. The receptor comes from a human donor with T large granular lymphocyte leukemia. Some clones in this sample may be carry-over from other donors' samples. Source material: PBMCs. CDR3 region: CASSSVPANYGYTF. In DNA form, the CDR3 reads TGTGCCAGCAGCTCAGTACCAGCTAACTATGGCTACACCTTC.